The 19 T cell receptor beta chains below all came from one sample that was sequenced in a study of T cell changes during pregnancy in multiple sclerosis (dated by TCRdb to the late 2010s). The library came from the immunoSEQ multiplex PCR assay. TCRdb took over this immuneACCESS table, retaining in-frame rearrangements with V and J assigned. Such tables are incomplete; in checked studies, under half of the missing clones stem from an unresolved V gene, and the remainder is unexplained. For this sample there are about 64,000 clones; 92% appear just once. The ten largest account for more than 1.3% of the sample. The material sequenced was peripheral blood, taken in the second trimester of pregnancy. The receptors come from a female donor with multiple sclerosis, enrolled in a pregnancy study.

This chain connects TRBV4-1 to TRBJ2-3, with 9 positions matching TRBD2. Germline-derived CDR1 and CDR2 are MGHRA and YSYEKL. CDR3 size: 16 residues. The V segment lost 2 bases and the J segment 2 bases; nucleotides outside the gene matches: 5. In DNA form, the CDR3 reads TGCGCCAGCAGCCAAAGGGCTAGCGGGACCACAGATACGCAGTATTTT. Translated, it gives CASSQRASGTTDTQYF.

In DNA, the CDR3 is TGCGCCAGCAGCTTGGAACCCAGGGGCATGAACACTGAAGCTTTCTTT. Its translation is CASSLEPRGMNTEAFF. V gene TRBV5-1 combines with J gene TRBJ1-1; D is perhaps TRBD1 (6 bases). Germline CDR1 and CDR2: SGHRS and YFSETQ. Trimming shortened V by 0 bases and J by 0 bases, and 12 bases separated the two germline ends. The CDR3 totals 16 residues.

The chain recombines TRBV6-6 with TRBJ2-7; D call uncertain. The CDR3 sequence is 13 residues long. V lost 6 bases and J 7 bases, leaving 16 bases between the germline ends. Germline lookup yields CDR1 MNHNY and CDR2 SVGAGI (reference sequence). CDR3 coding DNA: TGTGCCAGCAGCCCACTGCCCCGAGGTGAGCAGTACTTC. Its translation: CASSPLPRGEQYF.

This clone has a handful of counts. CDR3 nucleotide sequence: TGCGCCAGCAGCGCCGGTCACAATGAGCAGTTCTTC. This codes for CASSAGHNEQFF. The chain has TRBV5-1 and TRBJ2-1; no clear D. Trimming stripped 4 bases from V and 5 bases from J, with 7 bases between. Per germline, CDR1 SGHRS and CDR2 YFSETQ. CDR3 size: 12 residues.

The V call is TRBV28, the J call TRBJ1-1; 10 bases are shared with TRBD1. V lost 5 bases to trimming and J lost 3 bases; unmatched junction nucleotides: 6. CDR3 length: 15 residues. Germline loops: CDR1 MDHEN, CDR2 SYDVKM. The CDR3 sequence is CASSRQGAGDTEAFF. The CDR3 DNA reads TGTGCCAGCAGTCGACAGGGGGCCGGGGACACTGAAGCTTTCTTT.

This clone showed up just a few times. The gene calls are TRBV27 and TRBJ1-2; possible D gene TRBD1, 5 bases. The V gene lost 5 bases and the J gene lost 7 bases, with 14 bases spanning the gap. Germline V gene sequence: CDR1 MNHEY, CDR2 SMNVEV (reference sequence). The CDR3 sequence is 13 residues long. The CDR3, as DNA: TGTGCCAGCAGTGACAGTGCCGGGGGTGGCTACACCTTC. Residues: CASSDSAGGGYTF.

This chain joins TRBV2 and TRBJ2-1; D remains unclear. Trimming took 6 bases from V and 0 from J, leaving 18 bases between them. This CDR3 spans 17 amino acids. Germline V gene data show CDR1 as SNHLY and CDR2 as FYNNEI. CDR3 region: CASRESPIHSSYNEQFF. The CDR3 DNA reads TGTGCCAGCAGGGAAAGTCCCATCCATAGCTCCTACAATGAGCAGTTCTTC.

V gene TRBV5-1 combines with J gene TRBJ1-4; 7 bases are shared with TRBD1. V gave up 4 bases and J gave up 4 bases; unmatched junction bases: 7. Germline V gene lookup returns CDR1 SGHRS and CDR2 YFSETQ. The CDR3 loop spans 15 amino acids. CDR3 loop: CASSARDSFNEKLFF. CDR3 nucleotide sequence: TGCGCCAGCAGCGCCCGGGACAGCTTTAATGAAAAACTGTTTTTT.

The V call is TRBV11-2, the J call TRBJ2-1; D remains unclear. Germline V CDR1 and CDR2: SGHAT, FQNNGV. The CDR3 spans 15 residues. V was shortened by 4 bases and J by 3 bases, with 13 bases between the two germline ends. Here the CDR3 reads CASSSTPGDYNEQFF. As DNA, the CDR3 is TGTGCCAGCAGCTCAACCCCCGGAGACTACAATGAGCAGTTCTTC.

This clone was counted once. The rearrangement uses TRBV28 and TRBJ1-2, with D maybe TRBD1 (6 bases). The CDR3 is made up of 15 amino acids. Germline CDR1 MDHEN, CDR2 SYDVKM. Trimming removed 3 bases from V and 2 bases from J, with 13 bases in between. The DNA for the CDR3 is TGTGCCAGCAGTTTGGAACAGGGTTGGAACTATGGCTACACCTTC. Translated, it gives CASSLEQGWNYGYTF.

The chain joins TRBV5-1 to TRBJ1-1; no clear D gene. Germline CDR1 is SGHRS and CDR2 is YFSETQ. This CDR3 region has 13 residues. V gave up 5 bases and J gave up 1 base, with 9 bases separating them. In DNA, the CDR3 is TGCGCCAGCAGGGTTTCAGGGAACACTGAAGCTTTCTTT. It specifies CASRVSGNTEAFF. Full variable domain (remainder filled in from reference TRBV5-1 and TRBJ1-1): KAGVTQTPRYLIKTRGQQVTLSCSPISGHRSVSWYQQTPGQGLQFLFEYFSETQRNKGNFPGRFSGRQFSNSRSEMNVSTLELGDSALYLCASRVSGNTEAFFGQGTRLTVV.

This clone is a singleton in its sample. This chain joins TRBV5-4 and TRBJ2-2; D remains unclear. Deletions cut 3 bases from V and 6 bases from J, with 9 bases between. Germline V lookup: CDR1 SGHNT, CDR2 YYREEE (reference sequence). The CDR3 length is 13 residues. DNA for the CDR3: TGTGCCAGCAGCTCCTCCGTTGCCGGGGAGCTGTTTTTT. This translates into CASSSSVAGELFF.

The chain is built from TRBV7-2 and TRBJ2-7, with TRBD2 matching over 7 bases. Trimming took 0 bases from V and 6 from J; bases not matched to a gene: 2. Germline CDR1 is SGHTA and CDR2 is FQGNSA. The CDR3 has 13 residues. CDR3 sequence reads: CASSLAGGAEQYF. CDR3 sequence (DNA): TGTGCCAGCAGCTTAGCGGGAGGGGCCGAGCAGTACTTC.

The chain recombines TRBV5-1 with TRBJ2-7; 10 bases are a match to TRBD1. The germline V gene encodes CDR1 SGHRS and CDR2 YFSETQ. V gave up 5 bases and J gave up 4 bases; unmatched junction bases: 9. This CDR3 has 15 amino acids. The CDR3 DNA sequence: TGCGCCAGCAGTCCGGCCGGGACAGGGGCTTACGAGCAGTACTTC. This encodes CASSPAGTGAYEQYF.

The rearrangement uses TRBV28 and TRBJ2-7, with TRBD1 identical over 11 bases. Germline V gives CDR1 MDHEN, CDR2 SYDVKM. V lost 6 bases, J lost 4 bases, and 5 bases stayed unmatched. The CDR3 has 14 residues. CDR3 in amino acids: CASRRRDRGYEQYF. Here the CDR3 DNA reads TGTGCCAGCAGGCGCCGGGACAGGGGGTACGAGCAGTACTTC. Supplemented by reference TRBV28 and TRBJ2-7, the full variable domain reads DVKVTQSSRYLVKRTGEKVFLECVQDMDHENMFWYRQDPGLGLRLIYFSYDVKMKEKGDIPEGYSVSREKKERFSLILESASTNQTSMYLCASRRRDRGYEQYFGPGTRLTVT.

V usage is TRBV19 and J usage is TRBJ1-1, with D possibly being TRBD1 (6 bases). Germline CDR1 reads LNHDA; CDR2 reads SQIVND (reference sequence). Trimming removed 3 bases at V and 1 base at J, with 18 bases between. There are 17 residues in the CDR3. This CDR3 is CASSISTWTATNTEAFF. In DNA form, the CDR3 reads TGTGCCAGTAGTATCTCAACTTGGACAGCCACGAACACTGAAGCTTTCTTT.

V and J are TRBV4-1 and TRBJ2-7; possible D gene TRBD1, 5 bases. CDR1 and CDR2 from the germline V gene are MGHRA and YSYEKL. This CDR3 has 17 residues. The V and J ends lost 0 bases and 2 bases respectively, with 17 bases between them. The CDR3 nucleotides read TGCGCCAGCAGCCAAGAAGTCCCATCGACAGCACCCTACGAGCAGTACTTC. Residues: CASSQEVPSTAPYEQYF.

This chain uses TRBV30 with TRBJ2-7; possible D gene TRBD2, 7 bases. Deletions cut 4 bases from V and 2 bases from J, with 15 bases between. The length of the CDR3 is 14 residues. The germline CDR1 and CDR2 sequences are GTSNPN and SVGIG (reference sequence). Written as DNA, the CDR3 is TGTGCCTGGACCCAGGGGACTAACACCTACGAGCAGTACTTC. Protein product: CAWTQGTNTYEQYF.

V is TRBV5-1 and J is TRBJ1-4, with a weak D call TRBD1 (6 bases). The CDR3 length is 14 residues. The V gene's germline CDR1 is SGHRS and CDR2 YFSETQ. V lost 2 bases, J lost 2 bases, and 7 bases lay in between. CDR3 in amino acids: CASSLGQTNEKLFF. In DNA form, the CDR3 reads TGCGCCAGCAGCTTAGGACAGACTAATGAAAAACTGTTTTTT.